This entry lists 12 T cell receptor beta chains sequenced from one sample in a study of T cells in women clearing cervical HPV infection. Some clones are missing from TCRdb's copy, which holds only in-frame ones; the method was immunoSEQ multiplex PCR. Its table lists over 10,000 clones. Sequencing was carried out using blood buffy coat. The receptors here all came from a woman between 18 and 70 years old with a cervical HPV16 infection that either progressed to CIN3+ or cleared (not recorded which).

The sequenced part of the CDR3 DNA is TGTGCCAGCAGCGCGGGACTCAACCAAGAGACC. It codes for CASSAGLNQET. Given in full, the CDR3 is CASSAGLNQETQYF. The chain has TRBV13 and TRBJ2-5, with a possible D match to TRBD2 (6 bases). The read halts 3 residues ahead of the CDR3 end, with the missing end drawn from the germline J gene. Germline values: CDR1 PRHDT, CDR2 FYEKMQ (reference sequence). The CDR3 consists of 14 residues. V gave up 5 bases and J gave up 0 bases, with 10 bases separating them.

The part of the CDR3 DNA that was read is TGTGCCAGCTCACCGGGCAGGTTGGATGGT. Amino acids: CASSPGRLDG. The whole CDR3 is CASSPGRLDGQYF. The chain couples TRBV18 to TRBJ2-4; no clear D gene. The CDR3 end is not reached by the read, which stops 3 residues before it; the germline J gene fills it in. CDR1 and CDR2 (germline): KGHSH, LQKENI. CDR3 length: 13 amino acids.

Note on this clone: The CDR3 end is not reached by the read, which stops 3 residues before it; the germline J gene fills it in. The chain uses TRBV19 and TRBJ2-1, with D possibly matching TRBD1 (5 bases). CDR3 size: 18 residues. Trimming stripped 7 bases from V and 6 bases from J, with 28 bases between. The germline V gene has CDR1 LNHDA and CDR2 SQIVND (reference sequence). The sequenced CDR3 bases are TGTGCCAGTATGAAAATGAACATCCAGGGAATCGTACCCAATGAG. Its protein is CASMKMNIQGIVPNE. Given in full, the CDR3 is CASMKMNIQGIVPNEQFF.

As regards this clone: The read terminates 3 residues before the CDR3 end, so the remaining end is supplied by the germline J gene. This sequence joins TRBV7-8 and TRBJ2-5; 9 positions match TRBD1. V shed 5 bases, J shed 5 bases, and the junction held 12 bases outside the gene matches. Germline V CDR1 and CDR2: SGHVS, FQNEAQ. This CDR3 is 16 amino acids long. CDR3 sequence: CASSRFETGGVETQYF. Partial CDR3 DNA: TGTGCCAGCAGCCGATTCGAAACAGGGGGCGTGGAGACC. Full variable domain (rest looked up from reference TRBV7-8 and TRBJ2-5): GAGVSQSPRYKVAKRGQDVALRCDPISGHVSLFWYQQALGQGPEFLTYFQNEAQLDKSGLPSDRFFAERPEGSVSTLKIQRTQQEDSAVYLCASSRFETGGVETQYFGPGTRLLVL.

Of note for this clone: The sequence runs out 3 residues before the end of the CDR3; the remainder is reconstructed from the germline J gene. This sequence joins TRBV29-1 and TRBJ1-4; the match to TRBD1 covers 8 bases. Per the germline V gene, CDR1 is SQVTM and CDR2 is ANQGSEA. V was clipped by 6 bases and J by 3 bases; unmatched bases: 12. CDR3 size: 16 residues. The covered CDR3 bases are TGCAGCGTGGCCGGACAGGGCGGGGGAGCTAATGAAAAA. It encodes CSVAGQGGGANEK. The complete CDR3 sequence is CSVAGQGGGANEKLFF. The entire variable domain, with the rest obtained from reference TRBV29-1 and TRBJ1-4, is as follows: SAVISQKPSRDICQRGTSLTIQCQVDSQVTMMFWYRQQPGQSLTLIATANQGSEATYESGFVIDKFPISRPNLTFSTLTVSNMSPEDSSIYLCSVAGQGGGANEKLFFGSGTQLSVL.

As regards this clone: The read terminates 3 residues ahead of where the CDR3 ends, so the germline J gene completes it. The gene calls are TRBV19 and TRBJ1-2, with D uncertain. CDR1 is LNHDA and CDR2 is SQIVND in the germline V gene (reference sequence). This CDR3 has 14 amino acids. Partial CDR3 DNA: TGTGCCAGTAGTATCGAAGGTAGGGTCCACGAC. It specifies CASSIEGRVHD. The full CDR3 protein is CASSIEGRVHDYTF.

This clone ranks as medium-sized in terms of frequency. The sequence runs out 3 residues before the end of the CDR3; the remainder is reconstructed from the germline J gene. This chain joins TRBV19 and TRBJ1-6; the match to TRBD1 covers 7 bases. V lost 4 bases to trimming and J lost 5 bases; unmatched junction nucleotides: 8. This CDR3 is built from 16 residues. Germline V gives CDR1 LNHDA, CDR2 SQIVND (reference sequence). The part of the CDR3 DNA that was read is TGTGCCAGTAGTACCCAGACAGGGTCTAATAATTCACCC. This translates into CASSTQTGSNNSP. The CDR3 reads in full as CASSTQTGSNNSPLHF. The complete variable domain, with remaining parts taken from reference TRBV19 and TRBJ1-6, reads DGGITQSPKYLFRKEGQNVTLSCEQNLNHDAMYWYRQDPGQGLRLIYYSQIVNDFQKGDIAEGYSVSREKKESFPLTVTSAQKNPTAFYLCASSTQTGSNNSPLHFGNGTRLTVT.

A note on this clone: The CDR3 end falls 3 residues outside the read, so it is completed with the germline J gene. This chain joins TRBV7-8 and TRBJ2-7; 12 bases line up with TRBD2. The CDR3 is 15 amino acids. Germline CDR1 is SGHVS and CDR2 is FQNEAQ. J was trimmed by 4 bases and V by 1 base; bases with no gene match: 2. CDR3 amino acids: CASSLETSGGYEQYF. The sequenced part of the CDR3 DNA is TGTGCCAGCAGCTTAGAGACTAGCGGGGGATACGAG.

A remark on this clone: The sequenced fragment ends 3 residues before the CDR3 boundary, so the rest is inferred from the germline J gene. The V gene is TRBV20-1, the J gene TRBJ1-1, with D possibly matching TRBD1 (5 bases). The CDR3 is 14 amino acids. Germline-derived CDR1 and CDR2 are DFQATT and SNEGSKA (reference sequence). Trimming took 2 bases from V and 3 from J, leaving 13 bases between them. The CDR3 protein is CSARYSDRYTEAFF. CDR3 DNA (partial): TGCAGTGCTAGATACTCAGACAGATACACTGAA.

Considering frequency, this clone is medium-sized (0.01 to 0.1%). With the read ending 3 residues before the CDR3 end, the germline J gene is used to fill in that end. The rearrangement joins TRBV6-2 or TRBV6-3 to TRBJ2-4, with 7 bases identical to TRBD2. This CDR3 region has 14 residues. Germline values: CDR1 MNHEY, CDR2 SVGEGT. Trimming took 6 bases from V and 5 from J; bases not matched to a gene: 7. CDR3 DNA (partial): TGTGCCAGCAGCCTCGCGGGAGTGCAAAACATT. Protein product: CASSLAGVQNI. The CDR3 in its entirety is CASSLAGVQNIQYF.

Comment on this clone: The read gets to within 3 residues of the CDR3 end, and the germline J gene fills in the rest. The rearrangement uses TRBV28 and TRBJ2-3; TRBD1 agrees at 7 bases. The CDR3 is made up of 17 amino acids. Unmatched junction bases numbered 12, after V lost 3 bases and J lost 3 bases. Germline-derived CDR1 and CDR2 are MDHEN and SYDVKM. Incomplete CDR3 DNA: TGTGCCAGCAGTTTTTGGGATAGACAGGGCGGGACAGATACG. Protein sequence: CASSFWDRQGGTDT. The whole CDR3 protein reads CASSFWDRQGGTDTQYF.

Worth noting for this clone: The observed sequence ends 3 residues before the CDR3 terminus, with the missing tail filled in from the germline J gene. The chain uses TRBV6-2 or TRBV6-3 and TRBJ1-5, with a possible D match to TRBD1 (5 bases). The CDR3 is 15 amino acids. The V gene lost 2 bases and the J gene lost 1 base, with 9 bases spanning the gap. Per the germline V gene, CDR1 is MNHEY and CDR2 is SVGEGT. The CDR3: CASSYAGQSNQPQHF. The sequenced part of the CDR3 DNA is TGTGCCAGCAGTTACGCGGGGCAGAGCAATCAGCCC.